This T cell receptor beta chain was sequenced in a study of cytomegalovirus exposure and HLA in healthy donors. Broader study findings: Association of a missense DCLRE1C variant with TCR beta V- and J-gene trimming was reported in a later analysis.

In the PCR, 60 Vbeta and 13 Jbeta primers were used. The repertoire was sequenced with immunoSEQ multiplex PCR; TCRdb's copy has only in-frame clones and lacks some. This sample's table has over 200,000 clones. Note on this clone: Antigen unknown.

The CDR3 totals 14 residues. The V gene's germline CDR1 is SGHRS and CDR2 YFSETQ. V was trimmed by 1 base and J by 8 bases, leaving 12 bases between them. V and J are TRBV5-1 and TRBJ2-2; perhaps TRBD1 as D (5 bases). What was sequenced was PBMCs. This TCR came from a woman aged 25 to 39 in good health and CMV-seropositive. As DNA, the CDR3 is TGCGCCAGCAGCTTGACAGGTCCGGATGGGGAGCTGTTTTTT. Translating gives CASSLTGPDGELFF.